This T cell receptor beta chain was sequenced in a study of T cell responses to AZD1222 COVID-19 vaccine. Whole-study findings and limits: Donors were largely white British and mainly female; clonal diversity was possibly underestimated.

About this clone itself: As yet, its antigen is unknown.

Germline CDR1 and CDR2: MGHRA and YSYEKL. The CDR3 sequence is 15 residues long. V was clipped by 0 bases and J by 7 bases; unmatched bases: 5. Using immunoSEQ multiplex PCR, the repertoire was profiled, and TCRdb retains in-frame clones only, with some absent. The top ten hold approximately 3.1% of the sample, which has about 100,000 clones, roughly 87% seen once. The chain uses TRBV4-1 and TRBJ1-2; 10 bases are a match to TRBD1. The clonotype was recovered from an adult in good health. The sample was peripheral blood, taken on day 0 of MenACWY control vaccination. CDR3 coding DNA: TGCGCCAGCAGCCAAGAGACAGGGGGCTTTGGTGGCTACACCTTC. Translating gives CASSQETGGFGGYTF.